The clone carrying this T cell receptor beta chain was observed once. This entry comes from a study of technical replicates of blood from a few donors. Germline V lookup: CDR1 LGHNA, CDR2 YNFKEQ. V was pared by 3 bases and J by 5 bases, with 7 bases of the junction left unmatched. The CDR3 is made up of 15 amino acids. Repertoires were generated with immunoSEQ multiplex PCR, while TCRdb's copy carries only in-frame clones and drops some. The top ten hold 0.37% of the sample, which has more than 75,000 clones, over 90% seen once. The chain carries TRBV4-2 and TRBJ2-3; 8 nucleotides line up with TRBD2. Material for sequencing was T cells isolated from PBMCs. This sequence was found in a human donor in good health. The CDR3 protein is CASSHQAGEVDTQYF. Here the CDR3 DNA reads TGTGCCAGCAGCCATCAAGCGGGAGAAGTAGATACGCAGTATTTT.